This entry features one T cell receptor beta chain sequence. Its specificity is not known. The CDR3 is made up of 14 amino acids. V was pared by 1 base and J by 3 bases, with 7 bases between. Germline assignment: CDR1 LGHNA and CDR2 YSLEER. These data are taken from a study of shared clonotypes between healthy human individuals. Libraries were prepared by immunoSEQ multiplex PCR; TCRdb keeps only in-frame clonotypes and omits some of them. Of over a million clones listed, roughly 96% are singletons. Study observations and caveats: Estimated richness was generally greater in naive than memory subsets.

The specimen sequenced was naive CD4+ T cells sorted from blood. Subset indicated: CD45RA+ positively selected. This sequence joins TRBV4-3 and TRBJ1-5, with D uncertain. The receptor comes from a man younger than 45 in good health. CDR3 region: CASSQGAYNQPQHF. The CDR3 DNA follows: TGCGCCAGCAGCCAAGGAGCGTACAATCAGCCCCAGCATTTT.